These 9 T cell receptor beta chains share one sample of origin, sequenced in a study of cytomegalovirus exposure and HLA in healthy donors. With 60 Vbeta and 13 Jbeta primers, the PCR was carried out. The table came from immunoSEQ multiplex PCR; TCRdb's copy has only in-frame clones and leaves some out. The table includes some 98,000 clones, 80% to 85% detected once. Source material: PBMCs. The receptor source for this set is a man in his forties in good health and CMV-seronegative.

The table lists this clone with a count of one. The J gene is TRBJ1-1, the V gene TRBV13; the D is unclear. CDR3 length: 17 amino acids. Germline V gives CDR1 PRHDT, CDR2 FYEKMQ (reference sequence). Trimming pared 0 bases from V and 4 bases from J, leaving 18 bases between. The DNA for the CDR3 is TGTGCCAGCAGCTTAGGGGTGCTAGCGGGGAGGCGCACTGAAGCTTTCTTT. Protein: CASSLGVLAGRRTEAFF.

This chain uses TRBV5-1 with TRBJ2-7; 8 bases line up with TRBD2. Trimming removed 0 bases from V and 4 bases from J; junction bases left unmatched: 6. Per germline, CDR1 SGHRS and CDR2 YFSETQ. The CDR3 contains 15 residues. Here the CDR3 reads CASSLAGLALYEQYF. DNA of the CDR3: TGCGCCAGCAGCTTGGCCGGACTAGCCCTTTACGAGCAGTACTTC.

This clone was seen more than once but under ten times. The chain employs TRBV9 and TRBJ1-3; D call uncertain. Germline V gene sequence: CDR1 SGDLS, CDR2 YYNGEE. V shed 0 bases and J shed 0 bases, with 7 bases lying between them. The CDR3 has 15 amino acids. The chain's CDR3 is CASSVDSGSGNTIYF. The CDR3 nucleotides are TGTGCCAGCAGCGTAGACAGCGGCTCTGGAAACACCATATATTTT.

This chain joins TRBV5-4 and TRBJ1-2; D is possibly TRBD1 (5 bases). Trimming left V 0 bases short and J 0 bases short, with 9 bases between. Germline CDR1 reads SGHNT; CDR2 reads YYREEE (reference sequence). The CDR3 runs to 15 residues. The CDR3 region is CASSLGRVANYGYTF. The CDR3 DNA reads as TGTGCCAGCAGCTTGGGCAGGGTGGCTAACTATGGCTACACCTTC. Together with reference TRBV5-4 and TRBJ1-2, the CDR3 gives the full variable domain: ETGVTQSPTHLIKTRGQQVTLRCSSQSGHNTVSWYQQALGQGPQFIFQYYREEENGRGNFPPRFSGLQFPNYSSELNVNALELDDSALYLCASSLGRVANYGYTFGSGTRLTVV.

This sequence joins TRBV7-9 and TRBJ1-3, with 7 bases aligning to TRBD1. The V gene's germline CDR1 is SEHNR and CDR2 FQNEAQ (reference sequence). The CDR3 loop spans 14 amino acids. V was pared by 3 bases and J by 6 bases, with 5 bases of the junction left unmatched. The CDR3 DNA is TGTGCCAGCAGCTTTCGACAGGGAGTAAACACCATATATTTT. Its protein is CASSFRQGVNTIYF.

This chain connects TRBV18 to TRBJ2-5, with 7 bases matching TRBD1. Looked up from germline, CDR1 is KGHSH and CDR2 is LQKENI. There are 13 residues in the CDR3. V gave up 5 bases and J gave up 4 bases; unmatched junction bases: 4. This CDR3 reads CASSSYRGETQYF. CDR3 DNA sequence: TGTGCCAGCTCATCCTACAGGGGAGAGACCCAGTACTTC. Full variable domain (rest looked up from reference TRBV18 and TRBJ2-5): NAGVMQNPRHLVRRRGQEARLRCSPMKGHSHVYWYRQLPEEGLKFMVYLQKENIIDESGMPKERFSAEFPKEGPSILRIQQVVRGDSAAYFCASSSYRGETQYFGPGTRLLVL.

The V call is TRBV27, the J call TRBJ2-3, with D tentatively TRBD2 (5 bases). Per germline, CDR1 MNHEY and CDR2 SMNVEV (reference sequence). This CDR3 has 14 residues. V lost 2 bases and J 2 bases, leaving 8 bases between the germline ends. The CDR3 is CASSLGSHTDTQYF. Here the CDR3 DNA reads TGTGCCAGCAGTTTAGGGAGCCACACAGATACGCAGTATTTT.

V usage is TRBV10-3 and J usage is TRBJ1-5, with D possibly being TRBD1 (5 bases). The length of the CDR3 is 15 residues. Trimming cost V 3 bases and J 8 bases, with 17 bases left between them. Looked up from germline, CDR1 is ENHRY and CDR2 is SYGVKD. In DNA form, the CDR3 reads TGTGCCATCAGTGACCCCCGCGAGGGGAGGGAGCCCCAGCATTTT. It encodes CAISDPREGREPQHF.

The gene calls are TRBV7-9 and TRBJ2-7; 8 nucleotides match TRBD1. With 6 bases clipped from V and 4 bases from J, the junction kept 11 bases outside the gene matches. The CDR3 covers 15 residues. Germline lookup yields CDR1 SEHNR and CDR2 FQNEAQ (reference sequence). The chain's CDR3 is CASSLSGGAVYEQYF. CDR3 nucleotides: TGTGCCAGCAGTTTATCAGGGGGCGCGGTATACGAGCAGTACTTC.